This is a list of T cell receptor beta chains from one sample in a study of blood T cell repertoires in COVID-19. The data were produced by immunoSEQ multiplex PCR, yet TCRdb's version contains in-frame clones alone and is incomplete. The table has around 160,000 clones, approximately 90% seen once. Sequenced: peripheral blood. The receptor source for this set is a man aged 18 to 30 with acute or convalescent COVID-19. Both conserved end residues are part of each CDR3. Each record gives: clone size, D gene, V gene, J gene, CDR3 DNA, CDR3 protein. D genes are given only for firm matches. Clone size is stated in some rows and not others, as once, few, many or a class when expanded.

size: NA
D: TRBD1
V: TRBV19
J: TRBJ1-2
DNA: TGTGCCAGTAGTAGTTTCTCCGGACAGGGGGCTTTGGATGGCTACACCTTC
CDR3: CASSSFSGQGALDGYTF

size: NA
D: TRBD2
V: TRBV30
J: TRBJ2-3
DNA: TGTGCCTGGGTCTATGCGGGGGGCCAGTATTTT
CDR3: CAWVYAGGQYF

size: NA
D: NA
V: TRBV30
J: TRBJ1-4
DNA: TGTGCCTGGAGGGGGCCTTGGGGGGACCTCGCAACTAATGAAAAACTGTTTTTT
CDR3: CAWRGPWGDLATNEKLFF

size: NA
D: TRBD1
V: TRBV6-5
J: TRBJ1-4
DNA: TGTGCCAGTGTGCAGCAAGGACAGGTTGTAGAAAAACTGTTTTTT
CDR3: CASVQQGQVVEKLFF

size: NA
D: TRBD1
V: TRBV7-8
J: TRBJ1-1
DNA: TGTGCCAGCAGCTCGCTGGGACAGGGGGCATCCGCTGAAGCTTTCTTT
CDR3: CASSSLGQGASAEAFF

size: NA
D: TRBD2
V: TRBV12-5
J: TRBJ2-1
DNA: TGTGCTAGTGGTACTGGACTAGCGGGGGGTAATGAGCAGTTCTTC
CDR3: CASGTGLAGGNEQFF

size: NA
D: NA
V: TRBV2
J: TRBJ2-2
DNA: TGTGCCAGCAGGGTCAGGGGCGACACCGGGGAGCTGTTTTTT
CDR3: CASRVRGDTGELFF

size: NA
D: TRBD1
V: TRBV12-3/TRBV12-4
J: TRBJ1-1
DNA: TGTGCCAGCAGGGGACAGGCGAACACTGAAGCTTTCTTT
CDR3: CASRGQANTEAFF

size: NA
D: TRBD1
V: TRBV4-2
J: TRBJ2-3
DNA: TGTGCCAGCAGCCAAGTCGACCGGGACAGGGTGAAAGATACGCAGTATTTT
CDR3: CASSQVDRDRVKDTQYF

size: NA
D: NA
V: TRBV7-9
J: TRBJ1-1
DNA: TGTGCCAGCAGCTTAGATCGGGGGGCGGCTTTCTTT
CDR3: CASSLDRGAAFF

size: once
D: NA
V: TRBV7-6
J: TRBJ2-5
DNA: TGTGCCAGCAGCCATGAACCAGGGGAGACCCAGTACTTC
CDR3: CASSHEPGETQYF

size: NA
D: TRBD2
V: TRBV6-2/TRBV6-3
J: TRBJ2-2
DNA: TGTGCCAGCAGTTACAGGGCGAGGTGGACTAGTGATACCGGGGAGCTGTTTTTT
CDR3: CASSYRARWTSDTGELFF

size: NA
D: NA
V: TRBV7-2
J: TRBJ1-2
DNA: TGTGCCAGCAGCTGGGACAATTCTAGGGAAGGCTACACCTTC
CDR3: CASSWDNSREGYTF

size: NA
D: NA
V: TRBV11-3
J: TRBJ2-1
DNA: TGTGCCAGCAGCTTAGTTGAGAATGAGCAGTTCTTC
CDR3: CASSLVENEQFF

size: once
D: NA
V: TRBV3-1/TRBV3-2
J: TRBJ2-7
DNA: TGTGCCAGCAGCCAAGCGGGTGTTCGGCGGGAATCGGGCGAGCAGTACTTC
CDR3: CASSQAGVRRESGEQYF

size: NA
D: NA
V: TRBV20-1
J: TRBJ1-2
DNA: TGCAGTTCGCCCGTCAGGGGTGGCTACACCTTC
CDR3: CSSPVRGGYTF

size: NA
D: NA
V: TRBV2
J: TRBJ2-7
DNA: TGTGCCAGCAGTGACCTTAATATCGACGAGCAGTACTTC
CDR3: CASSDLNIDEQYF

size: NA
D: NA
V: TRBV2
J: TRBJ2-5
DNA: TGTGCCAGCACCACCGATGTCAGGCCAGGAGAGACCCAGTACTTC
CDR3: CASTTDVRPGETQYF

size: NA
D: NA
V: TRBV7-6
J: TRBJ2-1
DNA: TGTGCCAGCAGCTTAGTCCGACCCGGGTCCTCCGGGTCCTACAATGAGCAGTTCTTC
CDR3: CASSLVRPGSSGSYNEQFF

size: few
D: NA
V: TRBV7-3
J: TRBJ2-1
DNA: TGTGCCAGCAGCTTAGCGGGGATTAATGAGCAGTTCTTC
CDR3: CASSLAGINEQFF

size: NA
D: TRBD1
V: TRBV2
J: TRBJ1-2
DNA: TGTGCCAGCAGTTTGGGACAGGGGTATGGCTACACCTTC
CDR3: CASSLGQGYGYTF

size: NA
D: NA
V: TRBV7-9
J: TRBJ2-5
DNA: TGTGCCAGCAGCTCGGGCGGGGCTGAGACCCAGTACTTC
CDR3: CASSSGGAETQYF

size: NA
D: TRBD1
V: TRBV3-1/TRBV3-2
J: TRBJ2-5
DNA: TGTGCCAGCAACCCGGGACAGGGGGCGGAGACCCAGTACTTC
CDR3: CASNPGQGAETQYF

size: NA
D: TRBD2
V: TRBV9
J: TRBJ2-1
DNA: TGTGCCAGCAGCGTTAGCGGGTCCTACAATGAGCAGTTCTTC
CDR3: CASSVSGSYNEQFF

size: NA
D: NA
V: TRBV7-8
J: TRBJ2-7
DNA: TGTGCCAGCAGCTTACAGCCCGGGACAAAATACGAGCAGTACTTC
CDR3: CASSLQPGTKYEQYF

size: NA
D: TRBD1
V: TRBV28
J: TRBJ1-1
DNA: TGTGCCAGCAGAGAACAGGGGATGAACACTGAAGCTTTCTTT
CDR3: CASREQGMNTEAFF

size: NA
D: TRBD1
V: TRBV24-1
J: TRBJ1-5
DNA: TGTGCCACCTCGGACAGGGGGCTTGGGAATCAGCCCCAGCATTTT
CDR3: CATSDRGLGNQPQHF

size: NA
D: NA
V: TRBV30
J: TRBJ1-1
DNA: TGTGCCTGGAATTACGGTAGTGATGAAGCTTTCTTT
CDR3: CAWNYGSDEAFF

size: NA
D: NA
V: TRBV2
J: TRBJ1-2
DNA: TGTGCCAGCAGTGAATCACAGGGACCATATGGCTACACCTTC
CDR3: CASSESQGPYGYTF

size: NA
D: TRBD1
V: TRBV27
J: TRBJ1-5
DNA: TGTGCCAGCAGACCTGACAGGGGAGGAAATCAGCCCCAGCATTTT
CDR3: CASRPDRGGNQPQHF

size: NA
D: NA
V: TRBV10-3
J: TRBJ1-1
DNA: TGTGCCATCATGGCCAGGATGAACACTGAAGCTTTCTTT
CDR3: CAIMARMNTEAFF

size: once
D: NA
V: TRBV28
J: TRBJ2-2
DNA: TGTGCCAGCAGTTTGGTTGGGGGAGGCACCGGGGAGCTGTTTTTT
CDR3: CASSLVGGGTGELFF

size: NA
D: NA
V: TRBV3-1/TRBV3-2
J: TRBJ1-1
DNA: TGTGCCAGCAGCCCTTTACACCCCGCTGAAGCTTTCTTT
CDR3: CASSPLHPAEAFF

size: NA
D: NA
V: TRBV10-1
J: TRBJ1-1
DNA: TGCGCCAGCAGTCGGTTTCGGGGGACTAACACTGAAGCTTTCTTT
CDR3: CASSRFRGTNTEAFF

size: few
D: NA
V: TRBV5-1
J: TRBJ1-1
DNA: TGCGCCAGCAGCTTGGGTTGGGGAGATAACACTGAAGCTTTCTTT
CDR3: CASSLGWGDNTEAFF

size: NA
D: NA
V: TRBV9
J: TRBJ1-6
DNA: TGTGCCAGCAGCGTCGCAGGGGATTGGAATTCACCCCTCCACTTT
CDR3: CASSVAGDWNSPLHF

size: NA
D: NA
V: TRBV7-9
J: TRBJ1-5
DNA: TGTGCCAGCAGCTTAGACGGTCAGCCCCAGCATTTT
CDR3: CASSLDGQPQHF

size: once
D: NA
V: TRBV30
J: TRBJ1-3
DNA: TGTGCCTGGAATGAGCTCTCTGGAAACACCATATATTTT
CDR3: CAWNELSGNTIYF

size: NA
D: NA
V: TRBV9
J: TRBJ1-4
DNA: TGTGCCAGCAGCCTAAAGGGCCTGGACGGGGATGTTGAAAAACTGTTTTTT
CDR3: CASSLKGLDGDVEKLFF

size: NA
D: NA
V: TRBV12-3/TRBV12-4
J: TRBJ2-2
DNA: TGTGCCAGCAGTCCGTATAACACCGGGGAGCTGTTTTTT
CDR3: CASSPYNTGELFF

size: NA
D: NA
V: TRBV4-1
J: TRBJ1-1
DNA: TGCGCCAGCAGCGAAGTGCGGAGAACTGAAGCTTTCTTT
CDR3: CASSEVRRTEAFF

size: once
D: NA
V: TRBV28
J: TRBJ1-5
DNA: TGTGCCAGCACCTCAACGGGGGGATATCAGCCCCAGCATTTT
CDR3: CASTSTGGYQPQHF

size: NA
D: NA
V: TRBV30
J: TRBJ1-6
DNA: TGTGCCTGCTACCGACTAAACCTCAATTCACCCCTCCACTTT
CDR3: CACYRLNLNSPLHF

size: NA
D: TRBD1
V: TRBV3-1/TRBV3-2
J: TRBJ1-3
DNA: TGTGCCAGCAGCCGTAGGACAGGGGGCGGAAACACCATATATTTT
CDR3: CASSRRTGGGNTIYF

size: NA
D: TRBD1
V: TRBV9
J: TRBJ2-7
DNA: TGTGCCAGCAGCGAGGGACAGGGTTCGGAGGAGCAGTACTTC
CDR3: CASSEGQGSEEQYF

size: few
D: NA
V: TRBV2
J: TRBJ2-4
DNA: TGTGCCAGCAACGCAGGGGACAAAAACATTCAGTACTTC
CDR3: CASNAGDKNIQYF

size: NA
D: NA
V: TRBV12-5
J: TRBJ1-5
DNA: TGTGCTAGTGGTTTCGTAGGGGGCAATCAGCCCCAGCATTTT
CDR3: CASGFVGGNQPQHF

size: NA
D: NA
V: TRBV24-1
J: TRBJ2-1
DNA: TGTGCCACCAGTGATCGACAGACTTTCCTTCAGTTCTTC
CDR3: CATSDRQTFLQFF

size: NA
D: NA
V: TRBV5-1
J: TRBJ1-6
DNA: TGCGCCAGCAGCTTGGGGGAGGGGTCACCCCTCCACTTT
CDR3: CASSLGEGSPLHF

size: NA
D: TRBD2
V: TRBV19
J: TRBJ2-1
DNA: TGTGCCAGTAGCCTGACGGCCGGGGGGGCTCTAGATGAGCAGTTCTTC
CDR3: CASSLTAGGALDEQFF